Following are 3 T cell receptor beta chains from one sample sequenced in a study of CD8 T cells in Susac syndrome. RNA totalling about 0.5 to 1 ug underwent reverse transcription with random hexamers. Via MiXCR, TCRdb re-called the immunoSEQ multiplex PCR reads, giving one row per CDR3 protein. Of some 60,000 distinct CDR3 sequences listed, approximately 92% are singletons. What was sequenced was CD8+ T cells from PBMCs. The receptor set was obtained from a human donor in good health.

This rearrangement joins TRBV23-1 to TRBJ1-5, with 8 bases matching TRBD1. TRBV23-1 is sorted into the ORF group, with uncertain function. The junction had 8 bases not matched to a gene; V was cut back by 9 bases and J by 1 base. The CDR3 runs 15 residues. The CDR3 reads CASSERTGSNQPQHF. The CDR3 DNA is TGCGCCAGTTCTGAGCGGACAGGGAGCAATCAGCCCCAGCATTTT.

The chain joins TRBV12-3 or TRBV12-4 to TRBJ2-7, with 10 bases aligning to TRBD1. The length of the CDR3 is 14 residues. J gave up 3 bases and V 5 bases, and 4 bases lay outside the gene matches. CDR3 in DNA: TGTGCCAGCAGTCCGACAGGGGGCGACTACGAGCAGTACTTC. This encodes CASSPTGGDYEQYF.

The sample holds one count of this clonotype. CDR3 nucleotide sequence: TGCAGCGTTGATTCCGGGACAGGCTACGAGCAGTACTTC. Translated, it gives CSVDSGTGYEQYF. This chain joins TRBV29-1 and TRBJ2-7; TRBD1 agrees at 8 bases. Germline V lookup: CDR1 SQVTM, CDR2 ANQGSEA. CDR3 length: 13 amino acids. V gave up 3 bases and J gave up 3 bases; unmatched junction bases: 4.